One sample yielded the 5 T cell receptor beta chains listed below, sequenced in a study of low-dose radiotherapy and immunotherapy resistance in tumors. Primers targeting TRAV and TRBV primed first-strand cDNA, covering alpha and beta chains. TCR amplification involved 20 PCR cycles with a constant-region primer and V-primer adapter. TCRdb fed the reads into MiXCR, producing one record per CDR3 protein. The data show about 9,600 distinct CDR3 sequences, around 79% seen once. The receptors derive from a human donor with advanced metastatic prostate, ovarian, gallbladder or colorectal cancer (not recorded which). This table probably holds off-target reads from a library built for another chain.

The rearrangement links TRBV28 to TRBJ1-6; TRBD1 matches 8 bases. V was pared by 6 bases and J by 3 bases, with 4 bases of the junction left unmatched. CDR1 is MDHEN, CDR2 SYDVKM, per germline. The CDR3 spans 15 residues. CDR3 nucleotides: TGTGCCAGCAGCGTGGGACAGGTCTATAATTCACCCCTCCACTTT. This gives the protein CASSVGQVYNSPLHF.

CDR3 DNA sequence: TGCAGTGCTAAGGGGGGAAGCAATCAGCCCCAGCATTTT. Its protein is CSAKGGSNQPQHF. The chain recombines TRBV20-1 with TRBJ1-5; D is perhaps TRBD1 (6 bases). The ends were cut back, 4 bases at V and 1 base at J, with 8 bases in the middle. The CDR3 has 13 amino acids. Germline CDR1 is DFQATT and CDR2 is SNEGSKA (reference sequence).

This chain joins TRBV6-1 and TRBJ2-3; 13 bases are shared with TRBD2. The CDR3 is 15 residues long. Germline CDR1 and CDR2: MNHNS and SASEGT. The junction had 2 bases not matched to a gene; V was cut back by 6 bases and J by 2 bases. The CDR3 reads CASRGLAGITDTQYF. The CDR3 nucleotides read TGTGCCAGCAGGGGACTAGCGGGGATCACAGATACGCAGTATTTT.

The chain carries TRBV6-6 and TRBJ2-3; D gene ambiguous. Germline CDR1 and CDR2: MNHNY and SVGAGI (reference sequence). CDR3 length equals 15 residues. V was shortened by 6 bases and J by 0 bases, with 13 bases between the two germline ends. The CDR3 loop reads CASSPTGRSTDTQYF. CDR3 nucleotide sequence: TGTGCCAGCAGCCCTACGGGCAGGAGCACAGATACGCAGTATTTT.

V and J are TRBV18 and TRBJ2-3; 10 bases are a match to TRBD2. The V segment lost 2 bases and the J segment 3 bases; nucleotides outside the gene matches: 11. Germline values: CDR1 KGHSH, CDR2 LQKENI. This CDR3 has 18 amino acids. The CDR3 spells CASSPRRGIAGGTDTQYF. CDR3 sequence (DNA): TGTGCCAGCTCACCAAGACGAGGAATAGCGGGAGGTACAGATACGCAGTATTTT.